These 26 T cell receptor beta chains originate from one sample sequenced in a study of shared clonotypes between healthy human individuals. CD8 cells classed as naive were CD45RO-negative and positively selected for CCR7, excluding terminally differentiated effector memory CD45RA+ cells. Sequencing was performed with immunoSEQ multiplex PCR; in TCRdb, only in-frame clones are kept and a portion is missing. The profile shows 2 million to 2.5 million clones, 93% of them singletons. The specimen sequenced was naive CD8+ T cells from PBMCs. The receptors come from a man between 18 and 29 years old in good health. Some clones in this sample may be carry-over from other donors' samples.

The rearrangement uses TRBV4-3 and TRBJ1-4; D gene ambiguous. V dropped 0 bases and J dropped 16 bases, with 18 bases sitting between them. Germline assignment: CDR1 LGHNA and CDR2 YSLEER. The CDR3 extends over 14 amino acids. The CDR3 protein is CASSQDIETPDTFF. For the CDR3, the DNA is TGCGCCAGCAGCCAAGATATTGAAACCCCGGATACGTTTTTT.

J is TRBJ1-1 and V is TRBV28; D is uncertain. Trimming left V 4 bases short and J 5 bases short, with 17 bases between. CDR1 and CDR2 (germline): MDHEN, SYDVKM. This CDR3 region has 15 residues. The CDR3 DNA reads as TGTGCCAGCAGTTCCCGAACGGGATGGGGAACTGAAGCTTTCTTT. Amino acid sequence: CASSSRTGWGTEAFF.

Regarding this clone: The same CDR3 arises from other DNA sequences in this sample as well. The genes are TRBV5-1 and TRBJ2-1; D ambiguous. Trimming shortened V by 0 bases and J by 4 bases, and 8 bases separated the two germline ends. Germline CDR1 is SGHRS and CDR2 is YFSETQ. The CDR3 is made up of 14 amino acids. The DNA of the CDR3 is TGCGCCAGCAGCTTGGAAACTACATACAATGAGCAGTTCTTC. Protein sequence: CASSLETTYNEQFF.

About this clone itself: Other DNA sequences of this sample code for an identical CDR3. V is TRBV27 and J is TRBJ2-5, with a possible D match to TRBD2 (6 bases). CDR3 length: 13 amino acids. Germline lookup yields CDR1 MNHEY and CDR2 SMNVEV (reference sequence). The germline V and J ends were trimmed by 3 bases and 5 bases, with 10 bases remaining between them. The CDR3 here is CASSLLGGETQYF. The CDR3 DNA follows: TGTGCCAGCAGTTTGTTGGGGGGTGAGACCCAGTACTTC.

The V gene is TRBV28, the J gene TRBJ2-7; 7 bases line up with TRBD2. Germline CDR1 and CDR2: MDHEN and SYDVKM. Unmatched junction bases numbered 11, after V lost 6 bases and J lost 3 bases. The length of the CDR3 is 15 residues. CDR3 nucleotides: TGTGCCAGCAGAAACATAGTGGCGGGGGACTACGAGCAGTACTTC. Translating it yields CASRNIVAGDYEQYF.

The chain uses TRBV7-6 and TRBJ1-2; maybe TRBD1 (5 bases). This CDR3 is built from 16 residues. Deletions cut 1 base from V and 3 bases from J, with 15 bases between. Germline CDR1 and CDR2: SGHVS and FNYEAQ. The CDR3 DNA sequence: TGTGCCAGCAGCTTAGGTCTCCCAGGGATAGACTATGGCTACACCTTC. As protein: CASSLGLPGIDYGYTF.

The chain carries TRBV25-1 and TRBJ2-7; D is unclear. The V and J ends lost 8 bases and 3 bases respectively, with 8 bases between them. The V gene's germline CDR1 is MGHDK and CDR2 SYGVNS. This CDR3 is built from 11 residues. The CDR3 region is CASLQGYEQYF. The CDR3 DNA reads TGTGCCAGCCTTCAAGGCTACGAGCAGTACTTC.

The V call is TRBV10-3, the J call TRBJ1-2, with 7 bases fitting TRBD1. The J segment lost 8 bases and the V segment lost 3 bases, leaving 12 bases of the junction unmatched. The CDR3 contains 15 residues. CDR1 and CDR2 (germline): ENHRY, SYGVKD. This chain's CDR3 is CAISDLTTGVRGYTF. In nucleotides, the CDR3 is TGTGCCATCAGTGACCTAACTACAGGGGTGAGGGGCTACACCTTC.

V and J are TRBV2 and TRBJ1-1, with TRBD1 as a possible D gene (5 bases). With 9 bases removed from V and 5 bases from J, the gap between germline ends came to 19 bases. Per germline, CDR1 SNHLY and CDR2 FYNNEI. The CDR3 totals 14 residues. This chain's CDR3 is CASKKGFRDTEAFF. The DNA of the CDR3 is TGTGCCAGTAAAAAGGGGTTTCGGGATACTGAAGCTTTCTTT.

This chain connects TRBV10-1 to TRBJ2-7; TRBD1 agrees at 9 bases. The CDR3 has 17 residues. The ends lost 2 bases at V and 1 base at J; junction bases unmatched: 9. The germline CDR1 and CDR2 sequences are WNHNN and SYGVQD (reference sequence). As DNA, the CDR3 is TGCGCCAGCAGTGAGAAGCCTGAGGACAGGGGATCCTACGAGCAGTACTTC. As protein: CASSEKPEDRGSYEQYF.

The rearrangement links TRBV28 to TRBJ1-3, with 10 positions matching TRBD1. CDR3 length equals 20 residues. In germline, CDR1 is MDHEN, CDR2 SYDVKM. The junction had 17 bases not matched to a gene; V was cut back by 6 bases and J by 0 bases. The DNA for the CDR3 is TGTGCCAGCAGCACTACCGGGACAGGGGACTCCATACTCTCTGGAAACACCATATATTTT. Protein: CASSTTGTGDSILSGNTIYF.

The chain has TRBV27 and TRBJ2-7; 11 nucleotides agree with TRBD2. The CDR3 is 17 amino acids. Germline values: CDR1 MNHEY, CDR2 SMNVEV (reference sequence). The V and J ends lost 2 bases and 0 bases, in that order; junction bases with no gene match: 6. The CDR3 DNA reads TGTGCCAGCAGTTTAGTCCTAGCGGGAGGTCCCTCCTACGAGCAGTACTTC. It encodes CASSLVLAGGPSYEQYF.

The rearrangement uses TRBV29-1 and TRBJ2-7; the D gene is possibly TRBD1 (7 bases). Germline V gene data show CDR1 as SQVTM and CDR2 as ANQGSEA. The CDR3 sequence is 13 residues long. Trimming shortened V by 4 bases and J by 3 bases, and 13 bases separated the two germline ends. Here the CDR3 reads CSVAPGGLYEQYF. The CDR3 nucleotides are TGCAGCGTTGCGCCAGGGGGACTCTACGAGCAGTACTTC.

The chain links TRBV11-2 to TRBJ2-7; D is possibly TRBD2 (6 bases). The CDR3 extends over 14 amino acids. The V gene's germline CDR1 is SGHAT and CDR2 FQNNGV. V was pared by 5 bases and J by 4 bases, with 15 bases between. The CDR3 protein is CASSTARLVYEQYF. CDR3 bases: TGTGCCAGCAGCACAGCACGACTAGTTTACGAGCAGTACTTC. Looking up the rest from reference TRBV11-2 and TRBJ2-7 gives the full variable domain: EAGVAQSPRYKIIEKRQSVAFWCNPISGHATLYWYQQILGQGPKLLIQFQNNGVVDDSQLPKDRFSAERLKGVDSTLKIQPAKLEDSAVYLCASSTARLVYEQYFGPGTRLTVT.

This chain links TRBV27 with TRBJ1-3; D not resolved. V lost 4 bases and J lost 4, with 11 bases in between. CDR3 length: 14 amino acids. Looked up from germline, CDR1 is MNHEY and CDR2 is SMNVEV (reference sequence). In nucleotides, the CDR3 is TGTGCCAGCAGTTCAGACTCGGAGGGAAACACCATATATTTT. Its translation is CASSSDSEGNTIYF.

The chain couples TRBV27 to TRBJ2-1; D is unresolved. CDR3 length: 13 residues. Trimming left V 2 bases short and J 7 bases short, with 9 bases between. The V gene's germline CDR1 is MNHEY and CDR2 SMNVEV (reference sequence). CDR3 DNA: TGTGCCAGCAGTTTAGACTCGATTAATGAGCAGTTCTTC. Residues: CASSLDSINEQFF.

V is TRBV27 and J is TRBJ2-1, with 8 positions matching TRBD2. V was clipped by 6 bases and J by 2 bases; unmatched bases: 6. Germline V gives CDR1 MNHEY, CDR2 SMNVEV (reference sequence). This CDR3 is built from 15 residues. The CDR3: CASRPGGSAYNEQFF. Here the CDR3 DNA reads TGTGCCAGCAGACCGGGGGGGAGTGCCTACAATGAGCAGTTCTTC.

The rearrangement joins TRBV7-3 to TRBJ2-2, with a tentative D call TRBD1 (5 bases). The V end lost 4 bases, the J end lost 6 bases, and 18 bases lay between the germline ends. Germline lookup yields CDR1 SGHTA and CDR2 FQGTGA. There are 16 residues in the CDR3. CDR3: CASSSWAQGVAGELFF. The CDR3, as DNA: TGTGCCAGCAGCTCGTGGGCCCAGGGTGTCGCCGGGGAGCTGTTTTTT.

In this sample, this clone turned up once. The chain carries TRBV25-1 and TRBJ2-7; a weak D match, TRBD1 (6 bases). Looked up from germline, CDR1 is MGHDK and CDR2 is SYGVNS. The CDR3 runs to 14 residues. Deletions cut 3 bases from V and 6 bases from J, with 15 bases between. CDR3: CASSDLGARGEQYF. CDR3 bases: TGTGCCAGCAGTGATTTGGGGGCGCGAGGCGAGCAGTACTTC.

The V and J genes are TRBV6-1 and TRBJ2-4, with D perhaps TRBD1 (5 bases). Germline assignment: CDR1 MNHNS and CDR2 SASEGT. The CDR3 totals 15 residues. V was clipped by 4 bases and J by 0 bases, with 10 bases between them. The CDR3 region is CASSGDSLAKNIQYF. In DNA form, the CDR3 reads TGTGCCAGCAGTGGTGACAGTCTAGCCAAAAACATTCAGTACTTC.

V gene TRBV4-2 combines with J gene TRBJ2-7; 10 nucleotides line up with TRBD2. The CDR3 has 15 residues. CDR1 LGHNA and CDR2 YNFKEQ come from the germline V gene. V lost 3 bases and J lost 2; bases outside the gene matches: 4. The chain's CDR3 is CASSQGLAHTYEQYF. The CDR3 nucleotides read TGTGCCAGCAGCCAGGGACTAGCGCACACCTACGAGCAGTACTTC.

The CDR3 DNA follows: TGTGCCAGCAGCGTAGATCAGCTAGCGAGCGATGAGCAGTTCTTC. This encodes CASSVDQLASDEQFF. The chain is built from TRBV9 and TRBJ2-1; a possible D gene is TRBD2 (6 bases). CDR3 size: 15 residues. Germline values: CDR1 SGDLS, CDR2 YYNGEE. V lost 0 bases to trimming and J lost 8 bases, with 15 bases between them.

Comment on this clone: Other DNA sequences within the sample encode an identical CDR3. As DNA, the CDR3 is TGTGCCAGCAGTACCGGGACAGGGACCTACAATGAGCAGTTCTTC. Protein: CASSTGTGTYNEQFF. The chain joins TRBV27 to TRBJ2-1; 9 positions agree with TRBD1. The V gene end was trimmed by 5 bases and the J gene end by 2 bases; junction bases not matched to a gene: 4. CDR1 and CDR2 from the germline V gene are MNHEY and SMNVEV (reference sequence). This CDR3 contains 15 residues.

The chain is built from TRBV7-9 and TRBJ2-1; D is uncertain. The CDR3 has 15 residues. Between the trimmed V and J ends, which lost 1 base and 10 bases, there was a span of 17 bases. The germline V gene encodes CDR1 SEHNR and CDR2 FQNEAQ (reference sequence). Written as DNA, the CDR3 is TGTGCCAGCAGCTTAGAGCTCTCAGCTCGGAAGGAGCAGTTCTTC. Protein: CASSLELSARKEQFF.

This clone was counted a few times. V gene TRBV19 combines with J gene TRBJ1-2; 9 nucleotides line up with TRBD1. V lost 7 bases, J lost 4 bases, and 4 bases stayed unmatched. CDR3 length equals 13 residues. Germline CDR1 LNHDA, CDR2 SQIVND (reference sequence). The CDR3 here is CASITTGGYGYTF. Written as DNA, the CDR3 is TGTGCCAGTATCACGACAGGGGGCTATGGCTACACCTTC.

The V and J genes are TRBV6-5 and TRBJ1-5, with TRBD1 identical over 7 bases. J lost 8 bases, V lost 1 base, and 5 bases had no gene match. Germline V gene lookup returns CDR1 MNHEY and CDR2 SVGAGI. CDR3 length: 14 residues. CDR3 loop: CASSYLTGVEPQHF. Written as DNA, the CDR3 is TGTGCCAGCAGTTACTTAACAGGGGTTGAGCCCCAGCATTTT.